Following are 31 T cell receptor beta chains from one sample sequenced in a study of T cell responses to AZD1222 COVID-19 vaccine (dated by TCRdb to 2020 to 2023). What this sample's time point label stands for: about 28 days (+/-7) after the second vaccine dose. The library was made by the immunoSEQ multiplex PCR assay. Sourced from immuneACCESS, this table was stored by TCRdb with only in-frame sequences that have V and J called. A share of the clones is absent; for the studies checked, an unresolved V gene accounts for under half, and the remainder has no known explanation. The sample records 35,000 to 50,000 clones, about 87% of which are singletons. The ten top clones hold around a quarter of the sample. This sample comprised peripheral blood, obtained 28 days after the second AZD1222 dose. These receptors were collected from an adult who received the AZD1222 COVID-19 vaccine.

This clone appeared a few times. This sequence joins TRBV27 and TRBJ2-7, with TRBD2 matching over 14 bases. J gave up 5 bases and V 5 bases, and 5 bases lay outside the gene matches. CDR1 is MNHEY, CDR2 SMNVEV, per germline (reference sequence). This CDR3 has 15 amino acids. CDR3 in DNA: TGTGCCAGCAGTGGGACTAGCGGGAGCGAGGACGAGCAGTACTTC. Protein: CASSGTSGSEDEQYF.

The chain couples TRBV5-1 to TRBJ1-2; TRBD1 aligns across 7 bases. Germline loops: CDR1 SGHRS, CDR2 YFSETQ. The CDR3 runs to 11 residues. V lost 4 bases, J lost 8 bases, and 2 bases stayed unmatched. CDR3 sequence (DNA): TGCGCCAGCAGCGACAGGGTCGGCTACACCTTC. Residues: CASSDRVGYTF.

The rearrangement uses TRBV4-2 and TRBJ2-1; D is uncertain. V was trimmed by 0 bases and J by 5 bases, leaving 11 bases between them. The CDR3 length is 15 residues. Germline loops: CDR1 LGHNA, CDR2 YNFKEQ. CDR3 nucleotide sequence: TGTGCCAGCAGCCAAGAAAGCCAGAGAAACAATGAGCAGTTCTTC. Translation: CASSQESQRNNEQFF.

This clone was counted a few times. The V call is TRBV4-1, the J call TRBJ2-1; 13 positions match TRBD2. From germline, CDR1 is MGHRA and CDR2 YSYEKL. This CDR3 spans 19 amino acids. Trimming at V came to 5 bases and at J to 0 bases, leaving 10 bases not matched to a gene. CDR3 region: CASSFSETSGGASYNEQFF. The CDR3 DNA follows: TGCGCCAGCAGCTTCAGCGAAACTAGCGGGGGGGCCTCCTACAATGAGCAGTTCTTC.

This CDR3 is CAISPGGYQPQHF. In nucleotides, the CDR3 is TGTGCCATCAGTCCGGGGGGCTATCAGCCCCAGCATTTT. The chain recombines TRBV10-3 with TRBJ1-5; a weak D match, TRBD1 (6 bases). Between the trimmed V and J ends, which lost 5 bases and 5 bases, there was a span of 10 bases. From germline, CDR1 is ENHRY and CDR2 SYGVKD. CDR3 length: 13 amino acids.

The chain couples TRBV27 to TRBJ2-7; D is ambiguous. Trimming left V 5 bases short and J 3 bases short, with 29 bases between. CDR1 and CDR2 from the germline V gene are MNHEY and SMNVEV (reference sequence). The CDR3 runs 19 residues. As DNA, the CDR3 is TGTGCCAGCAGTCCCCAGCCCCTGGGTTGGGAAGCACACGGCTACGAGCAGTACTTC. It encodes CASSPQPLGWEAHGYEQYF.

The CDR3 DNA follows: TGCGCCAGCAGTCCCGGAGGATCGAGGATGAACACTGAAGCTTTCTTT. Its translation: CASSPGGSRMNTEAFF. The V call is TRBV5-1, the J call TRBJ1-1; D unresolved. V was shortened by 5 bases and J by 0 bases, with 17 bases between the two germline ends. CDR1 is SGHRS, CDR2 YFSETQ, per germline. The CDR3 is 16 residues long. The variable domain in full, with the rest retrieved from reference TRBV5-1 and TRBJ1-1, is KAGVTQTPRYLIKTRGQQVTLSCSPISGHRSVSWYQQTPGQGLQFLFEYFSETQRNKGNFPGRFSGRQFSNSRSEMNVSTLELGDSALYLCASSPGGSRMNTEAFFGQGTRLTVV.

V is TRBV5-8 and J is TRBJ1-1, with D unresolved. Trimming left V 2 bases short and J 3 bases short, with 8 bases between. Germline CDR1 reads SGHTS; CDR2 reads YDEGEE. The CDR3 is 13 amino acids. The CDR3 reads CASSFQAYTEAFF. CDR3 DNA sequence: TGTGCCAGCAGCTTTCAGGCGTACACTGAAGCTTTCTTT.

The V gene is TRBV7-2, the J gene TRBJ2-1, with TRBD2 matching 8 bases. V was clipped by 4 bases and J by 7 bases; unmatched bases: 3. The CDR3 runs to 13 residues. Per the germline V gene, CDR1 is SGHTA and CDR2 is FQGNSA. Written as DNA, the CDR3 is TGTGCCAGCAGCTCCAGCGGGAGAAATGAGCAGTTCTTC. Translation: CASSSSGRNEQFF.

The chain joins TRBV9 to TRBJ1-1; D uncertain. The CDR3 spans 14 residues. Germline CDR1 SGDLS, CDR2 YYNGEE. V was clipped by 2 bases and J by 10 bases, with 18 bases between them. CDR3 in DNA: TGTGCCAGCAGCGTTCAGAGTGATCCGACGGGAGCTTTCTTT. It codes for CASSVQSDPTGAFF.

The chain recombines TRBV6-2 or TRBV6-3 with TRBJ1-1; TRBD1 is a possible D gene (5 bases). Trimming took off 3 bases at V and 4 bases at J, with 6 bases between the two ends. The length of the CDR3 is 12 residues. Germline-derived CDR1 and CDR2 are MNHEY and SVGEGT. This chain's CDR3 is CASSYGGTEAFF. CDR3 in DNA: TGTGCCAGCAGTTATGGGGGCACTGAAGCTTTCTTT.

The chain has TRBV27 and TRBJ2-7; 8 nucleotides align to TRBD1. CDR3 length: 15 amino acids. The germline V gene has CDR1 MNHEY and CDR2 SMNVEV (reference sequence). V trimming: 5 bases; J trimming: 6 bases; junction bases outside the gene matches: 12. In nucleotides, the CDR3 is TGTGCCAGCAGTGGCGGGGCAGGGGGCCGTATCGAGCAGTACTTC. Protein product: CASSGGAGGRIEQYF.

The chain joins TRBV28 to TRBJ1-2; 7 positions match TRBD1. Germline CDR1 MDHEN, CDR2 SYDVKM. Trimming at V came to 5 bases and at J to 4 bases, leaving 7 bases not matched to a gene. The CDR3 length is 14 residues. Written as DNA, the CDR3 is TGTGCCAGCAGTGTGACAGGGATCGGCTATGGCTACACCTTC. Protein sequence: CASSVTGIGYGYTF.

For this clone: The same CDR3 is also encoded by other DNA sequences in this sample. This chain links TRBV6-5 with TRBJ2-6, with unresolved D. Trimming left V 6 bases short and J 0 bases short, with 9 bases between. CDR3 size: 15 residues. From germline, CDR1 is MNHEY and CDR2 SVGAGI. CDR3 in amino acids: CASRPRHSGANVLTF. The DNA for the CDR3 is TGTGCCAGCAGGCCTCGCCACTCTGGGGCCAACGTCCTGACTTTC.

J is TRBJ1-6 and V is TRBV9; 7 positions agree with TRBD1. This CDR3 spans 15 amino acids. Germline-derived CDR1 and CDR2 are SGDLS and YYNGEE. Trimming removed 3 bases from V and 7 bases from J; junction bases left unmatched: 7. CDR3 in amino acids: CASSEITGANSPLHF. In nucleotides, the CDR3 is TGTGCCAGCAGCGAGATCACAGGGGCAAATTCACCCCTCCACTTT.

The chain couples TRBV6-5 to TRBJ1-1; D unclear. Trimming stripped 7 bases from V and 3 bases from J, with 12 bases between. Germline V gives CDR1 MNHEY, CDR2 SVGAGI. The CDR3 has 13 residues. The CDR3 loop reads CASTPGYHTEAFF. The CDR3, as DNA: TGTGCCAGCACCCCAGGCTACCACACTGAAGCTTTCTTT.

The V gene is TRBV5-1, the J gene TRBJ2-7, with a weak D call TRBD2 (5 bases). V was cut by 2 bases and J by 6 bases, with 9 bases left in between. CDR3 length: 12 residues. Germline lookup yields CDR1 SGHRS and CDR2 YFSETQ. The CDR3 loop reads CASSFGLAEQYF. The CDR3 DNA follows: TGCGCCAGCAGCTTCGGCCTAGCCGAGCAGTACTTC. The full variable domain, completed using reference TRBV5-1 and TRBJ2-7, is KAGVTQTPRYLIKTRGQQVTLSCSPISGHRSVSWYQQTPGQGLQFLFEYFSETQRNKGNFPGRFSGRQFSNSRSEMNVSTLELGDSALYLCASSFGLAEQYFGPGTRLTVT.

The chain uses TRBV19 and TRBJ2-4; 9 positions agree with TRBD1. V lost 5 bases, J lost 4 bases, and 18 bases stayed unmatched. Germline CDR1 is LNHDA and CDR2 is SQIVND (reference sequence). The CDR3 consists of 19 residues. The CDR3 protein is CASSPTPTQPQGAKNIQYF. The CDR3 region has the DNA TGTGCCAGTAGTCCCACACCCACCCAACCACAGGGGGCAAAAAACATTCAGTACTTC.

This clone occurred once. This sequence joins TRBV7-2 and TRBJ2-7; D is ambiguous. Trimming shortened V by 5 bases and J by 3 bases, and 8 bases separated the two germline ends. In germline, CDR1 is SGHTA, CDR2 FQGNSA. The CDR3 runs 12 residues. CDR3 sequence (DNA): TGTGCCAGCAGCACCCGGCGCTACGAGCAGTACTTC. Translating gives CASSTRRYEQYF.

The chain combines TRBV7-2 with TRBJ1-5; D gene uncertain. Trimming left V 6 bases short and J 6 bases short, with 18 bases between. The germline V gene has CDR1 SGHTA and CDR2 FQGNSA. The CDR3 consists of 15 residues. CDR3 amino acids: CASRIAGNKSQPQHF. CDR3 nucleotides: TGTGCCAGCAGAATAGCCGGGAATAAGTCTCAGCCCCAGCATTTT.

V and J are TRBV10-3 and TRBJ2-1, with TRBD2 identical over 11 bases. V trimming: 10 bases; J trimming: 4 bases; junction bases outside the gene matches: 3. CDR1 ENHRY and CDR2 SYGVKD come from the germline V gene. The CDR3 has 13 residues. The CDR3, as DNA: TGTGCCACCGGGACTAGCGGTTACAATGAGCAGTTCTTC. This gives the protein CATGTSGYNEQFF.

This clone was recorded only once. This chain joins TRBV3-1 (or the pseudogene TRBV3-2) and TRBJ2-2; unclear D gene. V shed 1 base and J shed 0 bases, with 9 bases lying between them. The CDR3 runs 16 residues. Germline CDR1 reads LGHDT; CDR2 reads YNNKEL (reference sequence). The CDR3 spells CASSQGQIANTGELFF. Here the CDR3 DNA reads TGTGCCAGCAGCCAAGGCCAAATCGCGAACACCGGGGAGCTGTTTTTT.

The rearrangement links TRBV3-1 (or the pseudogene TRBV3-2) to TRBJ1-6; D is undetermined. This CDR3 has 11 residues. Germline-derived CDR1 and CDR2 are LGHDT and YNNKEL (reference sequence). V was pared by 2 bases and J by 10 bases, with 3 bases between. CDR3 nucleotide sequence: TGTGCCAGCAGCCAAAACTCACCCCTCCACTTT. Encoded protein: CASSQNSPLHF.

V gene TRBV7-9 combines with J gene TRBJ2-1; 7 positions agree with TRBD1. The V segment lost 2 bases and the J segment 7 bases; nucleotides outside the gene matches: 14. The germline CDR1 and CDR2 sequences are SEHNR and FQNEAQ (reference sequence). This CDR3 has 17 amino acids. CDR3 region: CASSLTPTGLYQNEQFF. The DNA of the CDR3 is TGTGCCAGCAGCTTAACCCCGACAGGGTTATACCAAAATGAGCAGTTCTTC. The full variable domain, with the rest looked up from reference TRBV7-9 and TRBJ2-1, is DTGVSQNPRHKITKRGQNVTFRCDPISEHNRLYWYRQTLGQGPEFLTYFQNEAQLEKSRLLSDRFSAERPKGSFSTLEIQRTEQGDSAMYLCASSLTPTGLYQNEQFFGPGTRLTVL.

The rearrangement joins TRBV13 to TRBJ2-3, with a weak D call TRBD1 (5 bases). Germline CDR1 and CDR2: PRHDT and FYEKMQ (reference sequence). The CDR3 covers 14 residues. V lost 1 base and J 1 base, leaving 6 bases between the germline ends. The CDR3: CASSLVRGTDTQYF. DNA for the CDR3: TGTGCCAGCAGCTTAGTCAGGGGCACAGATACGCAGTATTTT.

The genes are TRBV3-1 (or the pseudogene TRBV3-2) and TRBJ2-6; 7 bases align to TRBD1. V dropped 4 bases and J dropped 0; count of bases not matched to a gene: 12. The CDR3 has 19 amino acids. The germline V gene has CDR1 LGHDT and CDR2 YNNKEL (reference sequence). This chain's CDR3 is CASSRGGQRFSSGANVLTF. The CDR3 bases are TGTGCCAGCAGCCGAGGGGGACAGCGATTCAGCTCTGGGGCCAACGTCCTGACTTTC.

This rearrangement joins TRBV27 to TRBJ1-2; D gene unclear. Per the germline V gene, CDR1 is MNHEY and CDR2 is SMNVEV (reference sequence). The CDR3 consists of 17 residues. V was clipped by 6 bases and J by 3 bases, with 23 bases between them. Here the CDR3 reads CASSPRNAWHVDYGYTF. DNA for the CDR3: TGTGCCAGCAGCCCCCGGAACGCATGGCATGTGGACTATGGCTACACCTTC.

The chain carries TRBV3-1 (or the pseudogene TRBV3-2) and TRBJ2-3; D is possibly TRBD2 (7 bases). The V end lost 1 base, the J end lost 6 bases, and 11 bases lay between the germline ends. The CDR3 extends over 14 amino acids. Germline lookup yields CDR1 LGHDT and CDR2 YNNKEL (reference sequence). The CDR3 protein is CASSQVGRGDTQYF. The CDR3 DNA follows: TGTGCCAGCAGCCAAGTGGGGAGGGGGGATACGCAGTATTTT.

This chain connects TRBV4-1 to TRBJ2-6; 8 bases match TRBD1. The V gene end was trimmed by 5 bases and the J gene end by 5 bases; junction bases not matched to a gene: 14. This CDR3 region has 18 residues. Germline CDR1 reads MGHRA; CDR2 reads YSYEKL. CDR3 amino acids: CASSYTRDRLSRANVLTF. CDR3 DNA sequence: TGCGCCAGCAGCTACACTCGGGACAGGCTGTCTCGGGCCAACGTCCTGACTTTC.

V is TRBV30 and J is TRBJ1-6; D gene ambiguous. Germline assignment: CDR1 GTSNPN and CDR2 SVGIG (reference sequence). The CDR3 has 12 amino acids. V dropped 1 base and J dropped 9 bases, with 7 bases sitting between them. The CDR3 DNA reads as TGTGCCTGGAGTGAAGCGGGTTCACCCCTCCACTTT. Residues: CAWSEAGSPLHF. Based on the CDR3 plus reference TRBV30 and TRBJ1-6, the full variable domain is SQTIHQWPATLVQPVGSPLSLECTVEGTSNPNLYWYRQAAGRGLQLLFYSVGIGQISSEVPQNLSASRPQDRQFILSSKKLLLSDSGFYLCAWSEAGSPLHFGNGTRLTVT.

V usage is TRBV28 and J usage is TRBJ1-4; tentative D call: TRBD1 (5 bases). Germline lookup yields CDR1 MDHEN and CDR2 SYDVKM. V was cut by 4 bases and J by 6 bases, with 15 bases left in between. The CDR3 runs to 15 residues. CDR3: CASSSYGGTDEKLFF. The CDR3 DNA sequence: TGTGCCAGCAGTTCTTACGGGGGAACCGATGAAAAACTGTTTTTT.